Each of the 16 T cell receptor beta chains below was sequenced from the same sample in a study of blood T cell repertoires in COVID-19. TCRdb keeps only in-frame clones here, not all; method: immunoSEQ multiplex PCR. In the table there are some 250,000 clones, approximately 89% of which are singletons. The sample consisted of PBMCs or T cells enriched from blood (not recorded which). These receptors were obtained from a woman in her twenties or thirties with acute COVID-19.

This clone was counted once. The rearrangement links TRBV5-4 to TRBJ2-1; a possible D gene is TRBD1 (6 bases). Between the trimmed V and J ends, which lost 4 bases and 7 bases, there was a span of 21 bases. The CDR3 sequence is 16 residues long. The germline gives CDR1 SGHNT, CDR2 YYREEE (reference sequence). The CDR3 loop reads CASSPKVGAWTNEQFF. The CDR3 bases are TGTGCCAGCAGCCCCAAAGTGGGGGCTTGGACAAATGAGCAGTTCTTC.

The gene calls are TRBV5-1 and TRBJ1-3; D may be TRBD1 (5 bases). The germline V gene encodes CDR1 SGHRS and CDR2 YFSETQ. The CDR3 contains 14 residues. Trimming removed 1 base at V and 4 bases at J, with 9 bases between. CDR3 sequence reads: CASSLSGEGNTIYF. CDR3 in DNA: TGCGCCAGCAGCTTGTCGGGGGAAGGAAACACCATATATTTT. Together with reference TRBV5-1 and TRBJ1-3, the CDR3 gives the full variable domain: KAGVTQTPRYLIKTRGQQVTLSCSPISGHRSVSWYQQTPGQGLQFLFEYFSETQRNKGNFPGRFSGRQFSNSRSEMNVSTLELGDSALYLCASSLSGEGNTIYFGEGSWLTVV.

This clone was seen a handful of times. The chain joins TRBV6-5 to TRBJ2-5; 7 bases match TRBD2. The CDR3 covers 15 residues. V was clipped by 2 bases and J by 4 bases; unmatched bases: 7. Germline V gene lookup returns CDR1 MNHEY and CDR2 SVGAGI. The CDR3 sequence: CASSYGRGASETQYF. The DNA of the CDR3 is TGTGCCAGCAGTTACGGGAGGGGCGCATCAGAGACCCAGTACTTC.

This chain links TRBV18 with TRBJ2-6, with 12 bases fitting TRBD1. With 2 bases clipped from V and 2 bases from J, the junction kept 1 base outside the gene matches. Germline V CDR1 and CDR2: KGHSH, LQKENI. The CDR3 runs 17 residues. This chain's CDR3 is CASSPGTGGAGANVLTF. CDR3 DNA: TGTGCCAGCTCACCAGGGACAGGGGGCGCTGGGGCCAACGTCCTGACTTTC.

The V call is TRBV6-5, the J call TRBJ2-3; D remains ambiguous. V lost 2 bases and J 5 bases, leaving 8 bases between the germline ends. Germline CDR1 MNHEY, CDR2 SVGAGI. There are 13 residues in the CDR3. CDR3: CASSYRPIDTQYF. DNA for the CDR3: TGTGCCAGCAGTTACCGCCCTATAGATACGCAGTATTTT.

This clone was counted a few times. The chain has TRBV5-5 and TRBJ2-7; no clear D gene. Deletions cut 1 base from V and 2 bases from J, with 19 bases between. The CDR3 is 17 amino acids. Looked up from germline, CDR1 is SGHKS and CDR2 is YYEKEE (reference sequence). Written as DNA, the CDR3 is TGTGCCAGCAGCTTGCGGGTGGTAAGCTTAGAGCCCTACGAGCAGTACTTC. It is translated as CASSLRVVSLEPYEQYF. Looking up the rest from reference TRBV5-5 and TRBJ2-7 gives the full variable domain: DAGVTQSPTHLIKTRGQQVTLRCSPISGHKSVSWYQQVLGQGPQFIFQYYEKEERGRGNFPDRFSARQFPNYSSELNVNALLLGDSALYLCASSLRVVSLEPYEQYFGPGTRLTVT.

The chain employs TRBV25-1 and TRBJ1-1, with D possibly being TRBD1 (5 bases). V lost 7 bases to trimming and J lost 4 bases, with 10 bases between them. The CDR3 is made up of 12 amino acids. Germline V gives CDR1 MGHDK, CDR2 SYGVNS. The CDR3 loop is CASTGGPTEAFF. The CDR3, as DNA: TGTGCCAGCACGGGGGGTCCCACTGAAGCTTTCTTT.

The rearrangement uses TRBV9 and TRBJ2-2; 8 bases line up with TRBD1. This CDR3 is 15 amino acids long. V shed 2 bases and J 6 bases; nucleotides not matched to a gene: 6. Germline V CDR1 and CDR2: SGDLS, YYNGEE. CDR3 protein: CASSVLDRDPGELFF. The CDR3 coding sequence is TGTGCCAGCAGCGTCCTGGACAGGGATCCCGGGGAGCTGTTTTTT.

The V call is TRBV5-4, the J call TRBJ2-3; no definite D call. The germline V and J ends were trimmed by 1 base and 4 bases, with 10 bases remaining between them. Germline V gives CDR1 SGHNT, CDR2 YYREEE (reference sequence). This CDR3 is 14 amino acids long. The CDR3 sequence is CASSLHSSSDTQYF. CDR3 in DNA: TGTGCCAGCAGCTTGCACAGCTCTTCAGATACGCAGTATTTT.

The chain couples TRBV5-4 to TRBJ1-5; TRBD1 is a possible D gene (6 bases). The CDR3 is made up of 16 amino acids. Deletions cut 5 bases from V and 1 base from J, with 16 bases between. CDR1 SGHNT and CDR2 YYREEE come from the germline V gene (reference sequence). The CDR3 protein is CASSQQGGMSNQPQHF. The CDR3 bases are TGTGCCAGCAGTCAACAGGGAGGGATGAGCAATCAGCCCCAGCATTTT.

The V gene is TRBV6-1, the J gene TRBJ1-2, with D unresolved. CDR3 size: 15 residues. In germline, CDR1 is MNHNS, CDR2 SASEGT. V shed 0 bases and J shed 0 bases, with 8 bases lying between them. As DNA, the CDR3 is TGTGCCAGCAGTGAAGCGCTGCCAGCTAACTATGGCTACACCTTC. Protein product: CASSEALPANYGYTF.

V gene TRBV24-1 combines with J gene TRBJ2-2; the match to TRBD1 covers 11 bases. The V gene's germline CDR1 is KGHDR and CDR2 SFDVKD. The CDR3 is 16 amino acids. J was trimmed by 5 bases and V by 2 bases; bases with no gene match: 3. This CDR3 reads CATSDSGTGGTGELFF. As DNA, the CDR3 is TGTGCCACCAGTGATTCCGGGACAGGGGGGACCGGGGAGCTGTTTTTT.

V gene TRBV5-1 combines with J gene TRBJ2-1; 9 bases map to TRBD2. This CDR3 has 15 residues. Germline CDR1 is SGHRS and CDR2 is YFSETQ. After removal of 0 bases from V and 5 bases from J, the junction contained 3 bases not matched to a gene. The CDR3 sequence is CASSLDLAGNNEQFF. The CDR3 region has the DNA TGCGCCAGCAGCTTGGATCTAGCGGGGAACAATGAGCAGTTCTTC.

The V call is TRBV9, the J call TRBJ1-4; D is perhaps TRBD1 (6 bases). The V gene lost 4 bases and the J gene lost 0 bases, with 7 bases spanning the gap. There are 14 residues in the CDR3. Germline assignment: CDR1 SGDLS and CDR2 YYNGEE. The CDR3, as DNA: TGTGCCAGCAGCCCAGGGGCAACTAATGAAAAACTGTTTTTT. Its translation is CASSPGATNEKLFF.

The chain recombines TRBV27 with TRBJ2-1; 8 nucleotides agree with TRBD2. Per the germline V gene, CDR1 is MNHEY and CDR2 is SMNVEV (reference sequence). CDR3 length: 15 residues. V dropped 5 bases and J dropped 3; count of bases not matched to a gene: 6. The CDR3 region is CASSAYSGVYNEQFF. The CDR3 region has the DNA TGTGCCAGCAGTGCTTATAGCGGGGTCTACAATGAGCAGTTCTTC.

This rearrangement joins TRBV2 to TRBJ2-3, with 7 nucleotides matching TRBD2. Germline CDR1 reads SNHLY; CDR2 reads FYNNEI. The CDR3 is 17 amino acids. V trimming: 6 bases; J trimming: 1 base; junction bases outside the gene matches: 13. The CDR3 DNA sequence: TGTGCCAGCAGGACCGGAACCCTAGCGGTCCGCACAGATACGCAGTATTTT. It is translated as CASRTGTLAVRTDTQYF.